This T cell receptor beta chain was sequenced during a study of cytomegalovirus exposure and HLA in healthy donors. The PCR ran on 60 Vbeta and 13 Jbeta primers. Only in-frame clones appear in the TCRdb table, and some are missing; sequencing was by immunoSEQ multiplex PCR. Of around 130,000 clones in the sample, approximately 57% were seen once. This clone was counted once. Its antigen is still unknown. Study results and limitations: Later work found most CMV-associated TCR beta chains apparently HLA-restricted. HLA alleles showed associations with 15,000 to 20,000 TCR beta sequences in a later analysis, at a 0.05 false discovery rate. HLA-A and HLA-B allele assignments for most subjects were reportedly predicted accurately using TCR beta sequences.

There are 16 residues in the CDR3. Trimming took 7 bases from V and 0 from J; bases not matched to a gene: 11. The clonotype was recovered from a male donor in good health and CMV-seronegative. The chain uses TRBV6-7 and TRBJ2-5; 7 bases align to TRBD2. TRBV6-7 is an open reading frame, and its role is uncertain. What was sequenced was PBMCs. CDR3 nucleotides: TGTGCCAGCAAGGGAGGGCTAGCGCGGAACCAAGAGACCCAGTACTTC. Translating it yields CASKGGLARNQETQYF.